The 32 T cell receptor beta chains below were found in one sample sequenced in a study of T cell repertoires in cytomegalovirus infection. TCRdb used MiXCR to reprocess the reads, holding one entry per CDR3 protein. The sample holds 680,000 or so distinct CDR3 sequences, roughly 36% seen once. These receptors have no identified antigens. The sequenced sample was cultured PBMCs, obtained from culture after CMV antigen stimulation. These receptors were collected from a human donor in good health (CMV status not recorded). Some clones in this sample may be carry-over from other donors' samples.

This clonotype turned up a few times. The chain couples TRBV7-2 to TRBJ2-4; the match to TRBD1 covers 9 bases. The CDR3 runs 15 residues. Germline assignment: CDR1 SGHTA and CDR2 FQGNSA. V lost 5 bases and J lost 7; bases outside the gene matches: 9. The CDR3 bases are TGTGCCAGCAGCCCCCAACCCGGGACAGGGAACATTCAGTACTTC. This codes for CASSPQPGTGNIQYF.

This chain connects TRBV15 to TRBJ2-1; no firm D call. Trimming took 0 bases from V and 5 from J, leaving 8 bases between them. The CDR3 spans 14 residues. CDR1 is LNHNV, CDR2 YYDKDF, per germline (reference sequence). The CDR3 DNA reads as TGTGCCACCAGCAGAGATCTGGCCAACAATGAGCAGTTCTTC. Encoded protein: CATSRDLANNEQFF.

V and J are TRBV30 and TRBJ2-2; TRBD1 matches at 8 bases. From germline, CDR1 is GTSNPN and CDR2 SVGIG (reference sequence). Germline trimming cut 1 base from V and 7 bases from J; bases unmatched to any gene: 11. CDR3 length: 16 residues. The CDR3 loop is CAWSGKWAGGNGELFF. CDR3 bases: TGTGCCTGGAGTGGGAAGTGGGCAGGGGGCAACGGGGAGCTGTTTTTT.

This chain uses TRBV28 with TRBJ1-1; D is ambiguous. With 3 bases removed from V and 1 base from J, the gap between germline ends came to 9 bases. This CDR3 has 14 residues. Germline CDR1 is MDHEN and CDR2 is SYDVKM. The DNA of the CDR3 is TGTGCCAGCAGTTTTAACGGAGGGAACACTGAAGCTTTCTTT. This codes for CASSFNGGNTEAFF.

The gene calls are TRBV6-1 and TRBJ2-1; no definite D call. The V end lost 7 bases, the J end lost 4 bases, and 17 bases lay between the germline ends. CDR1 and CDR2 from the germline V gene are MNHNS and SASEGT. This CDR3 is 15 amino acids long. The CDR3 loop is CASIPPGGAYNEQFF. The CDR3, as DNA: TGTGCCAGCATCCCCCCGGGTGGAGCGTACAATGAGCAGTTCTTC.

The rearrangement uses TRBV28 and TRBJ1-5; D not certain. Germline V gives CDR1 MDHEN, CDR2 SYDVKM. The CDR3 runs to 13 residues. The V and J ends lost 2 bases and 11 bases respectively, with 13 bases between them. The CDR3 nucleotides are TGTGCCAGCAGTTTACCCCAGGACGCGGCCCAGCATTTT. Protein: CASSLPQDAAQHF.

This clonotype was found a few times. In nucleotides, the CDR3 is TGTGCCAGCAGTTCCGTACTTCCCGGTGAGCAGTTCTTC. It codes for CASSSVLPGEQFF. V gene TRBV11-2 combines with J gene TRBJ2-1; no firm D call. Germline V gives CDR1 SGHAT, CDR2 FQNNGV. CDR3 length equals 13 residues. Trimming left V 6 bases short and J 9 bases short, with 15 bases between. Full variable domain (missing parts from reference TRBV11-2 and TRBJ2-1): EAGVAQSPRYKIIEKRQSVAFWCNPISGHATLYWYQQILGQGPKLLIQFQNNGVVDDSQLPKDRFSAERLKGVDSTLKIQPAKLEDSAVYLCASSSVLPGEQFFGPGTRLTVL.

This clonotype turned up a few times. The chain links TRBV3-1 to TRBJ2-1; D ambiguous. Germline V gene sequence: CDR1 LGHDT, CDR2 YNNKEL (reference sequence). V was clipped by 1 base and J by 9 bases, with 4 bases between them. The CDR3 is made up of 11 amino acids. The CDR3 DNA is TGTGCCAGCAGCCAAGTGGGTGAGCAGTTCTTC. This gives the protein CASSQVGEQFF.

As to this clonotype: A read error may account for a junction end that differs from germline. V is TRBV7-2 and J is TRBJ2-7, with TRBD2 matching over 9 bases. The germline V gene has CDR1 SGHTA and CDR2 FQGNSA. The CDR3 loop spans 14 amino acids. CDR3 in DNA: TGTGTCAGCAGCGCAACTAGCGGGTTCTACGAGCAGTACTTC. It codes for CVSSATSGFYEQYF.

The J gene is TRBJ1-1, the V gene TRBV20-1; 7 nucleotides line up with TRBD1. The length of the CDR3 is 14 residues. The V and J ends lost 4 bases and 1 base, in that order; junction bases with no gene match: 6. Germline V CDR1 and CDR2: DFQATT, SNEGSKA (reference sequence). CDR3 loop: CSAILTGSNTEAFF. DNA of the CDR3: TGCAGTGCTATATTGACAGGGTCGAACACTGAAGCTTTCTTT.

This clonotype was seen many times. V gene TRBV12-5 combines with J gene TRBJ2-5; 8 bases line up with TRBD2. The CDR3 spans 14 residues. Germline CDR1 is LGHNT and CDR2 is FRNRAP. The V segment lost 8 bases and the J segment 4 bases; nucleotides outside the gene matches: 9. The chain's CDR3 is CASSQAGVGETQYF. In DNA, the CDR3 is TGTGCTAGTAGTCAAGCGGGAGTCGGAGAGACCCAGTACTTC.

The CDR3: CASAASEAFF. CDR3 sequence (DNA): TGTGCCAGCGCGGCAAGTGAAGCTTTCTTT. This sequence joins TRBV12-3 or TRBV12-4 and TRBJ1-1; D not resolved. The CDR3 loop spans 10 amino acids. Trimming cost V 8 bases and J 7 bases, with 8 bases left between them.

The rearrangement links TRBV7-6 to TRBJ2-3; 7 bases map to TRBD2. With V trimmed by 5 bases and J by 5 bases, 13 bases remained unmatched. CDR1 SGHVS and CDR2 FNYEAQ come from the germline V gene. The CDR3 runs to 16 residues. As DNA, the CDR3 is TGTGCCAGCAGCCCAGGGCGGGGGAGACCCGGAGATACGCAGTATTTT. This encodes CASSPGRGRPGDTQYF. Using reference TRBV7-6 and TRBJ2-3 for the parts outside the CDR3, the full variable domain is GAGVSQSPRYKVTKRGQDVALRCDPISGHVSLYWYRQALGQGPEFLTYFNYEAQQDKSGLPNDRFSAERPEGSISTLTIQRTEQRDSAMYRCASSPGRGRPGDTQYFGPGTRLTVL.

Notes on this clonotype: Relative to the germline gene, one junction end is altered; a read error may explain this. This chain links TRBV5-1 with TRBJ2-1, with 10 positions matching TRBD2. The CDR3 length is 16 residues. Germline CDR1 is SGHRS and CDR2 is YFSETQ. The CDR3 DNA reads as TGCGCCAGCAGCTTGGAAGCGGGAGGGCTCTACGATGAGCAGTTCTTC. It is translated as CASSLEAGGLYDEQFF.

The chain is built from TRBV6-1 and TRBJ1-1; D is unclear. The CDR3 runs to 15 residues. V was pared by 1 base and J by 0 bases, with 9 bases between. Germline values: CDR1 MNHNS, CDR2 SASEGT. CDR3 DNA sequence: TGTGCCAGCAGTGAAGTGGGCCTTATGAACACTGAAGCTTTCTTT. This translates into CASSEVGLMNTEAFF.

This clonotype was found many times. The rearrangement joins TRBV7-2 to TRBJ1-3; tentative D call: TRBD1 (6 bases). V gave up 1 base and J gave up 6 bases, with 13 bases separating them. This CDR3 has 15 amino acids. Germline CDR1 SGHTA, CDR2 FQGNSA. CDR3 DNA: TGTGCCAGCAGCTTAGTCCTCGGGACACTAAACACCATATATTTT. It is translated as CASSLVLGTLNTIYF.

This clonotype occurred a few times. V is TRBV7-9 and J is TRBJ1-4; tentatively, D is TRBD1 (5 bases). Germline loops: CDR1 SEHNR, CDR2 FQNEAQ (reference sequence). CDR3 size: 17 residues. The germline V and J ends were trimmed by 5 bases and 5 bases, with 21 bases remaining between them. The CDR3 protein is CASSPRSEGTENEKLFF. The DNA for the CDR3 is TGTGCCAGCAGCCCCCGGTCGGAAGGGACGGAAAATGAAAAACTGTTTTTT.

The chain combines TRBV2 with TRBJ2-7; D remains unclear. Trimming took off 3 bases at V and 2 bases at J, with 8 bases between the two ends. The CDR3 sequence is 13 residues long. The germline V gene has CDR1 SNHLY and CDR2 FYNNEI. CDR3 nucleotides: TGTGCCAGCAGTGACAACTCTCCCTACGAGCAGTACTTC. Its translation is CASSDNSPYEQYF.

This clonotype was seen more than once but under ten times. One junction end disagrees with the germline gene, perhaps due to a read error. V is TRBV5-3 and J is TRBJ2-2, with 7 bases aligning to TRBD1. TRBV5-3 is annotated as an ORF whose role is uncertain. CDR3 length equals 16 residues. In nucleotides, the CDR3 is TGTGCCAGCAGCTTGGGACAGAAGGTTAACACCGGGGAGCTGTTTTTT. It encodes CASSLGQKVNTGELFF.

The chain employs TRBV14 and TRBJ1-1; D may be TRBD1 (6 bases). This CDR3 has 11 amino acids. Looked up from germline, CDR1 is SGHDN and CDR2 is FVKESK. Trimming left V 8 bases short and J 6 bases short, with 10 bases between. CDR3 loop: CASGGRPEAFF. The CDR3, as DNA: TGTGCCAGCGGGGGCCGGCCTGAAGCTTTCTTT.

J is TRBJ2-2 and V is TRBV11-3, with 8 bases fitting TRBD2. The germline V gene has CDR1 SGHNT and CDR2 YENEEA. The CDR3 sequence is 16 residues long. J gave up 2 bases and V 1 base, and 3 bases lay outside the gene matches. In nucleotides, the CDR3 is TGTGCCAGCAGCTTAGGGAGCGGGGGCAACACCGGGGAGCTGTTTTTT. Amino acids: CASSLGSGGNTGELFF.

This clonotype was seen only a few times. This chain connects TRBV20-1 to TRBJ2-5, with D tentatively TRBD2 (5 bases). The CDR3 is 12 amino acids. Germline CDR1 is DFQATT and CDR2 is SNEGSKA (reference sequence). The ends were cut back, 2 bases at V and 2 bases at J, with 6 bases in the middle. The CDR3 loop reads CSARRGQETQYF. The CDR3 DNA reads as TGCAGTGCTAGACGGGGACAAGAGACCCAGTACTTC.

This clonotype was found a few times. CDR3 sequence: CSVGTTQETQYF. The CDR3 DNA reads TGCAGTGTAGGGACAACCCAAGAGACCCAGTACTTC. This rearrangement joins TRBV20-1 to TRBJ2-5, with a tentative D call TRBD1 (6 bases). The CDR3 contains 12 residues. Per the germline V gene, CDR1 is DFQATT and CDR2 is SNEGSKA (reference sequence). V was trimmed by 7 bases and J by 1 base, leaving 10 bases between them.

The V and J genes are TRBV6-5 and TRBJ1-1; the match to TRBD1 covers 9 bases. The germline CDR1 and CDR2 sequences are MNHEY and SVGAGI. With V trimmed by 6 bases and J by 5 bases, 13 bases remained unmatched. This CDR3 has 16 residues. CDR3 loop: CASRPQGAGGRTEAFF. The CDR3 DNA follows: TGTGCCAGCAGACCACAGGGGGCGGGGGGGAGGACTGAAGCTTTCTTT.

The rearrangement joins TRBV19 to TRBJ2-1; D is unclear. This CDR3 contains 16 residues. Trimming removed 5 bases from V and 0 bases from J, with 14 bases in between. Germline CDR1 reads LNHDA; CDR2 reads SQIVND (reference sequence). The CDR3: CASSPYLVGSYNEQFF. In DNA form, the CDR3 reads TGTGCCAGTAGTCCATACCTCGTGGGCTCCTACAATGAGCAGTTCTTC.

The genes are TRBV27 and TRBJ1-2; D may be TRBD1 (6 bases). V dropped 2 bases and J dropped 8 bases, with 18 bases sitting between them. Per germline, CDR1 MNHEY and CDR2 SMNVEV (reference sequence). The CDR3 consists of 15 residues. The CDR3 protein is CASSLRTGSREGYTF. The CDR3 nucleotides read TGTGCCAGCAGTTTAAGAACAGGGTCGCGTGAGGGCTACACCTTC.

With respect to this clonotype: One base away lies a much larger clone, so this may be a sequencing read error. The chain carries TRBV7-2 and TRBJ1-5; tentative D call: TRBD1 (5 bases). The germline V and J ends were trimmed by 5 bases and 9 bases, with 17 bases remaining between them. CDR1 is SGHTA and CDR2 is FQGNSA in the germline V gene. There are 14 residues in the CDR3. The CDR3 loop reads CASSTRQTGVPQHF. Written as DNA, the CDR3 is TGTGCCAGCAGCACTCGACAGACTGGGGTGCCCCAGCATTTT.

Only a few counts were recorded for this clonotype. This chain connects TRBV19 to TRBJ1-1; D is undetermined. This CDR3 spans 14 amino acids. The germline V gene encodes CDR1 LNHDA and CDR2 SQIVND (reference sequence). Trimming took 4 bases from V and 4 from J, leaving 13 bases between them. This chain's CDR3 is CASSRGGLGTEAFF. The CDR3 DNA sequence: TGTGCCAGTAGTAGGGGAGGGTTGGGCACTGAAGCTTTCTTT.

This sequence joins TRBV20-1 and TRBJ2-7, with D tentatively TRBD1 (5 bases). CDR3 size: 11 residues. CDR1 is DFQATT, CDR2 SNEGSKA, per germline (reference sequence). The V gene lost 6 bases and the J gene lost 0 bases, with 6 bases spanning the gap. The CDR3 DNA reads as TGCAGTGCGGACACCTCCTACGAGCAGTACTTC. This codes for CSADTSYEQYF.

The V gene is TRBV12-3 or TRBV12-4, the J gene TRBJ2-7; TRBD2 is a possible D gene (5 bases). V was pared by 2 bases and J by 2 bases, with 10 bases between. This CDR3 spans 14 amino acids. This chain's CDR3 is CASSLWGEAYEQYF. The CDR3 DNA follows: TGTGCCAGCAGTTTATGGGGAGAAGCCTACGAGCAGTACTTC.

This clonotype was seen many times. The chain links TRBV12-3 or TRBV12-4 to TRBJ2-7; TRBD2 might be the D (6 bases). The V and J ends lost 4 bases and 1 base respectively, with 11 bases between them. The CDR3 is made up of 14 amino acids. CDR3: CASSSYGGSYEQYF. CDR3 bases: TGTGCCAGCAGTTCCTACGGGGGTTCCTACGAGCAGTACTTC.

DNA of the CDR3: TGTGCCAGCAGCGCCGCTCGGGTAGCTAACTATGGCTACACCTTC. Its protein product is CASSAARVANYGYTF. The chain employs TRBV7-8 and TRBJ1-2; D ambiguous. Germline assignment: CDR1 SGHVS and CDR2 FQNEAQ. This CDR3 is 15 amino acids long. The V end lost 5 bases, the J end lost 0 bases, and 13 bases lay between the germline ends.